This T cell receptor beta chain was sequenced for a study of beta chain features in type 1 diabetes. A single heparinised draw of approximately 110 mL on average was taken per donor. CD45RO/CCR7/CD25/CD127/CD95/CD27 separated CD4+ naive, central memory, regulatory and stem cell-like memory cells by sorting. Of the isolated RNA, all was reverse transcribed, and so the sequenced material was expressed TCRB transcripts. The data were produced by immunoSEQ multiplex PCR, yet TCRdb's version contains in-frame clones alone and is incomplete. The sample contains 400,000 to 550,000 clones, around 10% of which appear only once. CDR1 MNHNY and CDR2 SVGAGI come from the germline V gene (reference sequence). There are 14 residues in the CDR3. The J segment lost 4 bases and the V segment lost 6 bases, leaving 6 bases of the junction unmatched.

The sequenced material came from naive CD4+ T cells from blood. The V gene is TRBV6-6, the J gene TRBJ1-5; 7 bases map to TRBD1. The TCR sequence derives from a woman aged 18-29 years in good health. The CDR3 nucleotides are TGTGCCAGCAGGGAGGGACAGATAAATCAGCCCCAGCATTTT. This encodes CASREGQINQPQHF.